The 27 T cell receptor beta chains listed next were all sequenced from one sample in a study of blood T cell repertoires in COVID-19. The protocol was immunoSEQ multiplex PCR, while the TCRdb copy is restricted to in-frame clones and leaves out a portion. The sample lists some 180,000 clones, 84% occurring once. The sample taken for sequencing was PBMCs or T cells enriched from blood (not recorded which). The origin of the receptors is a woman aged 30 to 39 who had been exposed to COVID-19.

The table lists this clone with a count of one. V gene TRBV13 combines with J gene TRBJ2-2; D is perhaps TRBD2 (6 bases). The ends were cut back, 2 bases at V and 0 bases at J, with 10 bases in the middle. The germline gives CDR1 PRHDT, CDR2 FYEKMQ (reference sequence). This CDR3 is built from 16 residues. The CDR3 sequence: CASSLFGGANTGELFF. In DNA, the CDR3 is TGTGCCAGCAGCTTATTCGGCGGGGCGAACACCGGGGAGCTGTTTTTT.

V is TRBV12-5 and J is TRBJ1-5; 7 nucleotides agree with TRBD1. The CDR3 spans 15 residues. Germline V CDR1 and CDR2: LGHNT, FRNRAP. The junction had 9 bases not matched to a gene; V was cut back by 4 bases and J by 6 bases. The CDR3 loop reads CASGSQATGIQPQHF. DNA of the CDR3: TGTGCTAGTGGTTCCCAGGCGACAGGGATTCAGCCCCAGCATTTT.

The rearrangement links TRBV20-1 to TRBJ2-7; no clear D. The CDR3 has 11 residues. Germline CDR1 is DFQATT and CDR2 is SNEGSKA (reference sequence). Between the trimmed V and J ends, which lost 6 bases and 5 bases, there was a span of 11 bases. CDR3 protein: CSALRNHEQYF. In nucleotides, the CDR3 is TGCAGTGCCCTTAGAAACCACGAGCAGTACTTC.

This clone came up once. The rearrangement links TRBV2 to TRBJ2-1; 7 nucleotides line up with TRBD1. V trimming: 4 bases; J trimming: 7 bases; junction bases outside the gene matches: 7. Germline CDR1 reads SNHLY; CDR2 reads FYNNEI. CDR3 length: 14 residues. In DNA, the CDR3 is TGTGCCAGCAGTGCGACCAGGGGGTGGAATGAGCAGTTCTTC. Protein product: CASSATRGWNEQFF.

This clone has more than one count but fewer than ten. The V gene is TRBV9, the J gene TRBJ1-1, with D uncertain. Per germline, CDR1 SGDLS and CDR2 YYNGEE. V shed 5 bases and J shed 0 bases, with 11 bases lying between them. The CDR3 is 14 residues long. The CDR3 coding sequence is TGTGCCAGCAGTCAGGCCTATCTGAACACTGAAGCTTTCTTT. It yields the protein CASSQAYLNTEAFF.

The chain joins TRBV5-1 to TRBJ1-2, with 10 bases that match TRBD1. Germline CDR1 SGHRS, CDR2 YFSETQ. The CDR3 spans 16 residues. With V trimmed by 4 bases and J by 2 bases, 8 bases remained unmatched. CDR3 amino acids: CASSQIGQGGNYGYTF. The DNA of the CDR3 is TGCGCCAGCAGCCAAATCGGACAGGGGGGAAACTATGGCTACACCTTC.

This chain connects TRBV10-2 to TRBJ1-2; 7 nucleotides line up with TRBD1. Germline V lookup: CDR1 WSHSY, CDR2 SAAADI. The CDR3 contains 13 residues. The V gene end was trimmed by 8 bases and the J gene end by 8 bases; junction bases not matched to a gene: 11. Here the CDR3 reads CASGGRGRLGYTF. The CDR3 bases are TGCGCCAGCGGGGGAAGGGGGCGATTAGGCTACACCTTC.

The rearrangement links TRBV11-2 to TRBJ2-1, with D possibly matching TRBD2 (6 bases). CDR3 length equals 18 residues. CDR1 SGHAT and CDR2 FQNNGV come from the germline V gene. V was pared by 2 bases and J by 6 bases, with 23 bases between. The CDR3 nucleotides read TGTGCCAGCAGCTTATTTTCCCAAGGCGGGGCTAGTACCAATGAGCAGTTCTTC. This sequence encodes CASSLFSQGGASTNEQFF.

V gene TRBV12-3 or TRBV12-4 combines with J gene TRBJ1-6; TRBD1 aligns across 9 bases. This CDR3 has 13 amino acids. Trimming removed 6 bases from V and 11 bases from J; junction bases left unmatched: 5. The CDR3 DNA follows: TGTGCCAGCAGCGGACAGGGGCTAGCACCCCTCCACTTT. It yields the protein CASSGQGLAPLHF.

The chain couples TRBV6-6 to TRBJ1-5, with 9 bases lining up with TRBD1. The trim removed 4 bases at V and 0 bases at J, leaving 4 bases unmatched. Per germline, CDR1 MNHNY and CDR2 SVGAGI (reference sequence). CDR3 length: 16 amino acids. CDR3 amino acids: CASSSETGGSNQPQHF. The DNA of the CDR3 is TGTGCCAGCAGTTCGGAGACAGGGGGTAGCAATCAGCCCCAGCATTTT.

The rearrangement uses TRBV5-4 and TRBJ1-2; TRBD1 matches at 7 bases. This CDR3 has 14 amino acids. Germline V gives CDR1 SGHNT, CDR2 YYREEE (reference sequence). V lost 0 bases, J lost 3 bases, and 2 bases stayed unmatched. DNA for the CDR3: TGTGCCAGCAGCTTGGTTACAGGGGACTATGGCTACACCTTC. It translates to CASSLVTGDYGYTF.

V usage is TRBV6-2 or TRBV6-3 and J usage is TRBJ2-5, with a tentative D call TRBD2 (7 bases). Trimming shortened V by 7 bases and J by 2 bases, and 17 bases separated the two germline ends. The CDR3 loop spans 15 amino acids. Germline CDR1 MNHEY, CDR2 SVGEGT. Here the CDR3 reads CASTPRGGFQETQYF. CDR3 nucleotide sequence: TGTGCCAGCACCCCCAGGGGAGGGTTTCAAGAGACCCAGTACTTC.

This sequence joins TRBV19 and TRBJ2-7, with 8 bases matching TRBD2. The V segment lost 3 bases and the J segment 8 bases; nucleotides outside the gene matches: 6. The CDR3 runs to 13 residues. Germline V gene sequence: CDR1 LNHDA, CDR2 SQIVND (reference sequence). In DNA form, the CDR3 reads TGTGCCAGTAGTATGAGCGGGGGTTTACAGCAGTACTTC. Translation gives CASSMSGGLQQYF.

The gene calls are TRBV2 and TRBJ1-2; D is perhaps TRBD1 (5 bases). The CDR3 runs to 14 residues. CDR1 is SNHLY, CDR2 FYNNEI, per germline. The V end was cut by 2 bases, the J end by 5 bases, with 12 bases between. CDR3 in DNA: TGTGCCAGCAGTGAAATGGGGGGATCATATGGCTACACCTTC. It is translated as CASSEMGGSYGYTF. The full variable domain, its missing parts supplied by reference TRBV2 and TRBJ1-2, is EPEVTQTPSHQVTQMGQEVILRCVPISNHLYFYWYRQILGQKVEFLVSFYNNEISEKSEIFDDQFSVERPDGSNFTLKIRSTKLEDSAMYFCASSEMGGSYGYTFGSGTRLTVV.

This rearrangement joins TRBV6-1 to TRBJ2-7, with 8 bases lining up with TRBD2. Germline lookup yields CDR1 MNHNS and CDR2 SASEGT. The length of the CDR3 is 15 residues. V shed 5 bases, J shed 3 bases, and the junction held 9 bases outside the gene matches. For the CDR3, the DNA is TGTGCCAGCAGTCGCGTAGCGGGGAGGGTCTACGAGCAGTACTTC. It specifies CASSRVAGRVYEQYF.

V is TRBV5-1 and J is TRBJ1-4, with TRBD1 matching over 10 bases. This CDR3 contains 16 residues. J lost 6 bases, V lost 4 bases, and 9 bases had no gene match. Germline V gives CDR1 SGHRS, CDR2 YFSETQ. CDR3 in DNA: TGCGCCAGCAGCCGCACCGGGACAGGGGTTTATGAAAAACTGTTTTTT. The encoded protein is CASSRTGTGVYEKLFF.

The gene calls are TRBV19 and TRBJ1-2; TRBD1 aligns across 8 bases. The V segment lost 6 bases and the J segment 4 bases; nucleotides outside the gene matches: 10. This CDR3 region has 15 residues. Germline lookup yields CDR1 LNHDA and CDR2 SQIVND (reference sequence). In DNA form, the CDR3 reads TGTGCCAGTAGATCACCAGGGGGCTTAATCTATGGCTACACCTTC. It is translated as CASRSPGGLIYGYTF.

This sequence joins TRBV5-4 and TRBJ2-1; D is possibly TRBD1 (5 bases). Germline V gene lookup returns CDR1 SGHNT and CDR2 YYREEE (reference sequence). Trimming pared 0 bases from V and 10 bases from J, leaving 11 bases between. The CDR3 totals 13 residues. In nucleotides, the CDR3 is TGTGCCAGCAGCTTGGTGGGGCGCGAAGAGCAGTTCTTC. Its protein product is CASSLVGREEQFF.

V gene TRBV12-3 or TRBV12-4 combines with J gene TRBJ2-1; 8 nucleotides match TRBD2. The V segment lost 6 bases and the J segment 10 bases; nucleotides outside the gene matches: 8. The CDR3 is 13 residues long. The chain's CDR3 is CASSRGGLREQFF. The CDR3 nucleotides read TGTGCCAGCAGCCGCGGGGGGCTAAGGGAGCAGTTCTTC.

The chain is built from TRBV10-1 and TRBJ2-1; the match to TRBD1 covers 7 bases. This CDR3 is 15 amino acids long. Germline V gene sequence: CDR1 WNHNN, CDR2 SYGVQD (reference sequence). V trimming: 3 bases; J trimming: 5 bases; junction bases outside the gene matches: 7. CDR3 in amino acids: CASSDLRGLDNEQFF. The CDR3 DNA sequence: TGCGCCAGCAGTGATTTGAGGGGGCTGGACAATGAGCAGTTCTTC.

The chain couples TRBV6-1 to TRBJ1-1, with D maybe TRBD1 (6 bases). The V end lost 1 base, the J end lost 8 bases, and 8 bases lay between the germline ends. The CDR3 has 12 residues. The V gene's germline CDR1 is MNHNS and CDR2 SASEGT. The CDR3, as DNA: TGTGCCAGCAGTGAAGGCAGGGGAGAAGCTTTCTTT. As protein: CASSEGRGEAFF.

V gene TRBV4-1 combines with J gene TRBJ1-2; weak D call: TRBD1 (5 bases). With 4 bases removed from V and 8 bases from J, the gap between germline ends came to 20 bases. This CDR3 comprises 15 residues. Germline values: CDR1 MGHRA, CDR2 YSYEKL. The CDR3 nucleotides are TGCGCCAGCAGCCCCGACATTGGGGGGTTGGGGGGCTACACCTTC. It encodes CASSPDIGGLGGYTF.

This sequence joins TRBV2 and TRBJ1-6; TRBD1 matches 8 bases. J lost 7 bases, V lost 6 bases, and 8 bases had no gene match. Germline lookup yields CDR1 SNHLY and CDR2 FYNNEI. This CDR3 has 15 residues. The CDR3 nucleotides read TGTGCCAGCAGCGCTTCCGGGACAGGAAATTCACCCCTCCACTTT. It yields the protein CASSASGTGNSPLHF.

The V and J genes are TRBV7-7 and TRBJ2-7, with D possibly being TRBD2 (6 bases). This CDR3 has 13 amino acids. Between the trimmed V and J ends, which lost 1 base and 7 bases, there was a span of 11 bases. Germline loops: CDR1 SSHAT, CDR2 FNYEAQ (reference sequence). CDR3 nucleotide sequence: TGTGCCAGCAGCTTAGATGTGGGGGGTGAGCAGTACTTC. Amino acid sequence: CASSLDVGGEQYF.

This chain connects TRBV2 to TRBJ2-6, with unresolved D. This CDR3 spans 17 amino acids. The ends were cut back, 6 bases at V and 0 bases at J, with 15 bases in the middle. CDR1 is SNHLY and CDR2 is FYNNEI in the germline V gene. The CDR3 loop is CASRSTTSNSGANVLTF. CDR3 nucleotides: TGTGCCAGCAGGTCCACAACCTCCAACTCTGGGGCCAACGTCCTGACTTTC.

The chain joins TRBV11-2 to TRBJ1-1, with D possibly TRBD1 on 5 matching bases. The germline V gene encodes CDR1 SGHAT and CDR2 FQNNGV. The ends were cut back, 4 bases at V and 8 bases at J, with 11 bases in the middle. The CDR3 loop spans 12 amino acids. CDR3 protein: CASSYPGQEAFF. CDR3 DNA: TGTGCCAGCAGCTACCCAGGGCAGGAAGCTTTCTTT.

The rearrangement links TRBV10-1 to TRBJ1-6; TRBD1 matches at 7 bases. The germline gives CDR1 WNHNN, CDR2 SYGVQD (reference sequence). The V segment lost 1 base and the J segment 6 bases; nucleotides outside the gene matches: 3. This CDR3 is 15 amino acids long. The CDR3: CASSEYRDSNSPLHF. The CDR3 bases are TGCGCCAGCAGTGAGTACCGGGACAGTAATTCACCCCTCCACTTT.